The T cell receptor beta chain described here comes from a study of tumor and adjacent non-tumor tissue in lung cancer. CDR3 size: 13 residues. V lost 6 bases, J lost 6 bases, and 5 bases stayed unmatched. Germline V lookup: CDR1 DFQATT, CDR2 SNEGSKA (reference sequence). The library came from three nested PCR rounds adapted from ARM-PCR protocols. MiXCR was run by TCRdb on the multiplex PCR reads, yielding one entry per CDR3 protein. The repertoire holds tens of thousands of distinct CDR3 sequences, roughly 60% seen once, with about 30% in the top ten. This clonotype has a count of ten or more. No antigen is known for it. The template was RNA from unsorted bulk tissue. More than 3 cm separated this lung sample from the edge of the tumor. Between August and November 2014, newly diagnosed, chemotherapy-naive lung cancer patients underwent thoracic surgery in China. Regarding the study as a whole: In normal lung, the top 100 clones were significantly more dominant than in tumor.

The sample was distant non-tumor lung tissue. The clonotype comes from a man between 70 and 80 years old with non-small cell lung cancer. The V call is TRBV20-1, the J call TRBJ2-4; 10 bases map to TRBD2. The CDR3 reads CSATQREGNIQYF. In DNA form, the CDR3 reads TGCAGTGCGACCCAGCGGGAGGGAAACATTCAGTACTTC.